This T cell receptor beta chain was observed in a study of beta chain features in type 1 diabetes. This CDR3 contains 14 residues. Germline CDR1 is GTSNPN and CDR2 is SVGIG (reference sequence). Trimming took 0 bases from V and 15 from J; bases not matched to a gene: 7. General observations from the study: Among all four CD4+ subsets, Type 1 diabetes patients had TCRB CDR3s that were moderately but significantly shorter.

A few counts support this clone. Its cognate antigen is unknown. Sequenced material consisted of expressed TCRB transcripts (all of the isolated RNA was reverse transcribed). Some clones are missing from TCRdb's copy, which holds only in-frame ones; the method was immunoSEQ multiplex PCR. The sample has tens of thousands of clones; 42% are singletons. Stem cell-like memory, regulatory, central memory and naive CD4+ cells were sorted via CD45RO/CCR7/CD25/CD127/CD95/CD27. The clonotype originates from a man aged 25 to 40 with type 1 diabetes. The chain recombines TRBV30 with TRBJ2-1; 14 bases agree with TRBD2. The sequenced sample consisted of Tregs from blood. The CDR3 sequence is CAWSVGTSGSSRFF. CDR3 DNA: TGTGCCTGGAGTGTCGGGACTAGCGGGAGTTCAAGGTTCTTC.